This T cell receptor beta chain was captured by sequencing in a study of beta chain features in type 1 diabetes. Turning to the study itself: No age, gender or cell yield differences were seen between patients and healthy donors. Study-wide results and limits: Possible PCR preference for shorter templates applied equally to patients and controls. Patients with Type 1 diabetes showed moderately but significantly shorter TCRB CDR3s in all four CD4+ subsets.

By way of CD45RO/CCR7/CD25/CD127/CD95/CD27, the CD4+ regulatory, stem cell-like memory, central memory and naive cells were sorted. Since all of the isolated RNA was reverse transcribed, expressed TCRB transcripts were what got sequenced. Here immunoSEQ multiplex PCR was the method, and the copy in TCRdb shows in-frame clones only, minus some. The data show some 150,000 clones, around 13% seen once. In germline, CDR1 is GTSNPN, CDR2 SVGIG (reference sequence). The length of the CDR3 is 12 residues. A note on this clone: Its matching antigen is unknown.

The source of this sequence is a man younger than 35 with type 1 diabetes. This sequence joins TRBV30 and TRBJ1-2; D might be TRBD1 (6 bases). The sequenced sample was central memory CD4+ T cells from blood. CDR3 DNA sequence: TGTGCGACCGACAGGAATAACTATGGCTACACCTTC. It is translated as CATDRNNYGYTF.